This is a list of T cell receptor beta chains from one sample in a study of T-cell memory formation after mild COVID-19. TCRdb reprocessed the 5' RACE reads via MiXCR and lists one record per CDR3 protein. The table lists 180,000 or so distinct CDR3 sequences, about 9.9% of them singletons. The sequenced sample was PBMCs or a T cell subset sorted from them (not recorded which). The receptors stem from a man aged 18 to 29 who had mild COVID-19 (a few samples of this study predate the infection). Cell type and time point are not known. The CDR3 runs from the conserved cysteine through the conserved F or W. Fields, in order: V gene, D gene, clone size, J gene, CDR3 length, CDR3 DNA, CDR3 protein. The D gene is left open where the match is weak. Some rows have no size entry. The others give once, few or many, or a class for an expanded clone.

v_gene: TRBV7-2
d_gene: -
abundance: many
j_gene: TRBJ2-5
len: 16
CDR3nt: TGTGCCAGCAGCTTAGTTGGAGGGCAAACGATAGCAGCCCAGTACTTC
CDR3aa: CASSLVGGQTIAAQYF

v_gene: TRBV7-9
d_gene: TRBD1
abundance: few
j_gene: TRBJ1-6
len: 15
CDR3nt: TGTGCCAGCAGCGACACCAGACAGGGAATTTCACCCCTCCACTTT
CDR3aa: CASSDTRQGISPLHF

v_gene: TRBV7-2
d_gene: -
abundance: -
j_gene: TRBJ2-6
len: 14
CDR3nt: TGTGCCAGCAGCCGATCCGGAGAGGCCAACGTCCTGACTTTC
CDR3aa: CASSRSGEANVLTF

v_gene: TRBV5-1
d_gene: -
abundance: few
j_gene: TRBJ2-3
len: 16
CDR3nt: TGCGCCAGCAGCTGGGCCCGAGGGACTAGCACAGATACGCAGTATTTT
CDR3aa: CASSWARGTSTDTQYF

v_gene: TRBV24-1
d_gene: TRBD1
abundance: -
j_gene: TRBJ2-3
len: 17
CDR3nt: TGTGCCACCAGTGAATCTGGACAGGGTGGGCACACAGATACGCAGTATTTT
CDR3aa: CATSESGQGGHTDTQYF

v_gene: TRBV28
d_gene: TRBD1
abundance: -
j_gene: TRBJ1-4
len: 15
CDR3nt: TGTGCCAGCAGTCCACCGGGACAGCTTAATGAAAAACTGTTTTTT
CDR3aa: CASSPPGQLNEKLFF

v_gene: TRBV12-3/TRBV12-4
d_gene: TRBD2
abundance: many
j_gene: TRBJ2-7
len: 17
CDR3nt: TGTGCCAGCAGCCCGAGGACTAGCGGGGGCGTAGACTACGAGCAGTACTTC
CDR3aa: CASSPRTSGGVDYEQYF

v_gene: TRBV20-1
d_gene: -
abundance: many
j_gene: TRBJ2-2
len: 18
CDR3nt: TGCAGTGCCCCCGTCGCAGGGGGGGGCCTGTATAACACCGGGGAGCTGTTTTTT
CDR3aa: CSAPVAGGGLYNTGELFF

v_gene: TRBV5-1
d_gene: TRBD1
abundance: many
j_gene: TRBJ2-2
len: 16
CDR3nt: TGCGCCAGCACCTCTGACAGGGTGATTAACACCGGGGAGCTGTTTTTT
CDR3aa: CASTSDRVINTGELFF

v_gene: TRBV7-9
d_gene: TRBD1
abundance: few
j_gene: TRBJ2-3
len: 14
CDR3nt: TGTGCCAGCAGCGAGGGACAGAGCACAGATACGCAGTATTTT
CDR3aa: CASSEGQSTDTQYF

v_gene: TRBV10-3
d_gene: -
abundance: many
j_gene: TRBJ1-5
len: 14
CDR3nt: TGTGCCATCAGTCGTGAGGCATTTTATCAGCCCCAGCATTTT
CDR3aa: CAISREAFYQPQHF

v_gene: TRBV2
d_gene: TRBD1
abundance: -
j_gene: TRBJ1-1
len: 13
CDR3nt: TGTGCCAGCAGTGGGCAGGGGGGCACTGAAGCTTTCTTT
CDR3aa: CASSGQGGTEAFF